This T cell receptor (beta chain) appears in the sequencing data of a study of control samples from healthy donors and cancer patients. This clone showed up just a few times. Other DNA sequences in the sample encode the same CDR3. TCRdb keeps only in-frame clones here, not all; method: immunoSEQ multiplex PCR. Of roughly 98,000 clones listed, 82% are singletons. The receptor was derived from a woman aged 55-70 years in good health. The sequenced sample was blood.

CDR3 nucleotides: TGTGCCAGCAGCTTAGACAGGGATCAGCCCCAGCATTTT. Residues: CASSLDRDQPQHF. The chain carries TRBV11-2 and TRBJ1-5; D may be TRBD1 (5 bases). The CDR3 is 13 amino acids. Trimming left V 0 bases short and J 5 bases short, with 5 bases between. Per the germline V gene, CDR1 is SGHAT and CDR2 is FQNNGV.